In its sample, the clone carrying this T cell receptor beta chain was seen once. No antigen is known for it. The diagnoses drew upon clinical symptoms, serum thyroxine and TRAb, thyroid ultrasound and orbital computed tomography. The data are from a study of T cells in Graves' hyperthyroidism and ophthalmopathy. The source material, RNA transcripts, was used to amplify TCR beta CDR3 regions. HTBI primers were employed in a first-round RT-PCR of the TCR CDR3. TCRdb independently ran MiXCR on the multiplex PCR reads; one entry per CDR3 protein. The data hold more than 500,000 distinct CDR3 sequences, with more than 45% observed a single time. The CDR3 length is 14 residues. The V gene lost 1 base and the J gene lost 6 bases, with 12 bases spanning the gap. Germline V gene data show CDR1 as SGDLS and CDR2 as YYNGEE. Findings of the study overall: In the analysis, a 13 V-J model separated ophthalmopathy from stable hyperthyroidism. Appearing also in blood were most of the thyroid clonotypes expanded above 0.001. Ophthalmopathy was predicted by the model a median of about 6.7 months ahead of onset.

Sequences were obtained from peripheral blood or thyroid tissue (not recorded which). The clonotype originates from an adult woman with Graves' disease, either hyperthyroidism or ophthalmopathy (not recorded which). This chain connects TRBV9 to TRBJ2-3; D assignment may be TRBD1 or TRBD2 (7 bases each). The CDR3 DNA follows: TGTGCCAGCAGCGTACAGGGGGGGTTGGATACGCAGTATTTT. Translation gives CASSVQGGLDTQYF.